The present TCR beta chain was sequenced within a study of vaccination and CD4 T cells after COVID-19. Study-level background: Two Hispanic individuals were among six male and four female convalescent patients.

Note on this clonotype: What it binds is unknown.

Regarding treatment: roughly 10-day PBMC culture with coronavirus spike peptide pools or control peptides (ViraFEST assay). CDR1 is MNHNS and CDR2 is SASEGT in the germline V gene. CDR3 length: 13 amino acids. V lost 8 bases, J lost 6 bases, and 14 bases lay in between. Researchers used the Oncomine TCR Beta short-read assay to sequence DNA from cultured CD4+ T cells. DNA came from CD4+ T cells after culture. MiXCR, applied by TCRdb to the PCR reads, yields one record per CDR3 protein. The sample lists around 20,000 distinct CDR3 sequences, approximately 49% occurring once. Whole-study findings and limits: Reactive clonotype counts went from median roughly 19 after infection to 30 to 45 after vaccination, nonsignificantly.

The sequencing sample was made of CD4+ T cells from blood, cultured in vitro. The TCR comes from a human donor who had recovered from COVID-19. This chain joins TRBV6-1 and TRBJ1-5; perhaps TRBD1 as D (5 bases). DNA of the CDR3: TGTGCCAGCCATTGGGGGGGTCTTCAGCCCCAGCATTTT. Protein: CASHWGGLQPQHF.